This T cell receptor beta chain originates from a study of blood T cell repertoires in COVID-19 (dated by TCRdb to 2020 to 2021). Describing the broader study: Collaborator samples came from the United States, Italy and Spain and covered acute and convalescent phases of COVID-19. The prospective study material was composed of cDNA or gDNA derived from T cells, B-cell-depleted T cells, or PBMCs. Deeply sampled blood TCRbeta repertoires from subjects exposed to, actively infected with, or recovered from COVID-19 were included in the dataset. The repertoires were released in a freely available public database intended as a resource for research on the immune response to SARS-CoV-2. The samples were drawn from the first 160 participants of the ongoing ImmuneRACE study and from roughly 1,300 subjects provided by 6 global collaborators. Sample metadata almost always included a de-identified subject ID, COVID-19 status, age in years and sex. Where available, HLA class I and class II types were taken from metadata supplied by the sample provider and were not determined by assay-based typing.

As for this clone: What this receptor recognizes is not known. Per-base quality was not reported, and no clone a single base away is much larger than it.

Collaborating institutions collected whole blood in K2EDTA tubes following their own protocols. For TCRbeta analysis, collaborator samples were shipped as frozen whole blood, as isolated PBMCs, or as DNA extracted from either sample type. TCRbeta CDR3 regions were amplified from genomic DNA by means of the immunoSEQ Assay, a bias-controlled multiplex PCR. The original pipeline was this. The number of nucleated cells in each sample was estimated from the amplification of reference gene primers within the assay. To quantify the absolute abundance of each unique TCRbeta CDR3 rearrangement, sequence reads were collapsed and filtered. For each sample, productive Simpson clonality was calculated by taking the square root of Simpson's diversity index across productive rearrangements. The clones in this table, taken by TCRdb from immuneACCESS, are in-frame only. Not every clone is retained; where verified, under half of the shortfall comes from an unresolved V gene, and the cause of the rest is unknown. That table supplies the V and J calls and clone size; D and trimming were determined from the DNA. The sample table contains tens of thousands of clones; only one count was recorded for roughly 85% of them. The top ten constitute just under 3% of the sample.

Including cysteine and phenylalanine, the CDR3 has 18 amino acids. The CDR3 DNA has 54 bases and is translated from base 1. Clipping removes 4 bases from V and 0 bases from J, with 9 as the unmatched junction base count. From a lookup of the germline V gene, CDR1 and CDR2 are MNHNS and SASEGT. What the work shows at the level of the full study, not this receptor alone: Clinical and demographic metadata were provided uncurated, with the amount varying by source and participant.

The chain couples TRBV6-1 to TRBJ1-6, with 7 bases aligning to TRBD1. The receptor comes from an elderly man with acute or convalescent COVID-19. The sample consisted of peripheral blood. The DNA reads TGTGCCAGCAGTGCGGCCGCCTCAGGGGGCTCCTATAATTCACCCCTCCACTTT. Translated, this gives CASSAAASGGSYNSPLHF.